The 16 T cell receptor beta chains below all came from one sample that was sequenced in a study of blood T cells in healthy people across ages (dated by TCRdb to between 2014 and 2016). Library method: 5' RACE. Reads for this sample came from an Illumina HiSeq 2500. The second PCR ran for about 6 to 12 cycles and used a J-beta primer mix along with a sample-barcoded 5' primer. TCRdb redid the processing of the public reads, applying fastp at Q25 and MiXCR, and retained in-frame beta chains. Each CDR3 protein gets just one entry, which takes the most common genes and DNA from the rows behind it. The sample table shows about 940,000 distinct CDR3 sequences, and around 49% are seen once. Around 15% of the sample comes from the top ten. The sequenced sample was blood. These receptors were taken from a man between 25 and 39 years old in good health.

This clonotype was seen only a few times. The chain is built from TRBV20-1 and TRBJ1-5; 10 nucleotides agree with TRBD1. Germline CDR1 DFQATT, CDR2 SNEGSKA (reference sequence). V lost 5 bases to trimming and J lost 2 bases; unmatched junction nucleotides: 6. The CDR3 runs 15 residues. DNA for the CDR3: TGCAGTGCTCGTATAGGGACAGGGGGCAATCAGCCCCAGCATTTT. Translated: CSARIGTGGNQPQHF.

This clonotype was counted between two and nine times. The chain combines TRBV6-2 or TRBV6-3 with TRBJ2-4; 10 nucleotides agree with TRBD2. Germline lookup yields CDR1 MNHEY and CDR2 SVGEGT. V shed 2 bases and J 5 bases; nucleotides not matched to a gene: 6. The CDR3 is 16 residues long. This CDR3 reads CASSYLAGVNQNIQYF. The CDR3 bases are TGTGCCAGCAGTTACCTAGCGGGGGTTAACCAAAACATTCAGTACTTC.

On this clonotype itself: The junction differs from germline at one of its ends, possibly a read error. The chain recombines TRBV7-8 with TRBJ1-5, with D maybe TRBD1 (6 bases). Germline CDR1 and CDR2: SGHVS and FQNEAQ. This CDR3 has 17 residues. The CDR3 reads CASSLEWTAYSNRPQHF. CDR3 nucleotides: TGTGCCAGCAGCTTAGAATGGACAGCTTATAGCAATCGGCCCCAGCATTTT.

V is TRBV27 and J is TRBJ1-1; no clear D gene. This CDR3 contains 18 residues. Germline V CDR1 and CDR2: MNHEY, SMNVEV (reference sequence). Trimming stripped 2 bases from V and 1 base from J, with 20 bases between. The DNA of the CDR3 is TGTGCCAGCAGTTTAGGGTCAGGCTATAATCCTGCGAACACTGAAGCTTTCTTT. Protein product: CASSLGSGYNPANTEAFF.

V usage is TRBV18 and J usage is TRBJ1-2; maybe TRBD1 (5 bases). CDR1 and CDR2 from the germline V gene are KGHSH and LQKENI. This CDR3 is built from 15 residues. V was pared by 3 bases and J by 0 bases, with 11 bases between. The CDR3: CASSPSGSANYGYTF. CDR3 nucleotide sequence: TGTGCCAGCTCACCGTCAGGGAGCGCTAACTATGGCTACACCTTC.

This clonotype was counted a few times. The chain uses TRBV12-3 or TRBV12-4 and TRBJ1-2; a weak D match, TRBD1 (5 bases). Trimming removed 6 bases at V and 2 bases at J, with 16 bases between. This CDR3 comprises 15 residues. The CDR3, as DNA: TGTGCCAGCAGGAGGGACGGGGGGGGGAACTATGGCTACACCTTC. It yields the protein CASRRDGGGNYGYTF.

The gene calls are TRBV7-9 and TRBJ2-5; D is undetermined. This CDR3 has 14 amino acids. Per germline, CDR1 SEHNR and CDR2 FQNEAQ (reference sequence). Trimming pared 5 bases from V and 5 bases from J, leaving 15 bases between. The CDR3 nucleotides are TGTGCCAGCAGCGTATCCCTCCGTTGGGAGACCCAGTACTTC. Translation gives CASSVSLRWETQYF. Variable domain in full (rest from reference TRBV7-9 and TRBJ2-5): DTGVSQNPRHKITKRGQNVTFRCDPISEHNRLYWYRQTLGQGPEFLTYFQNEAQLEKSRLLSDRFSAERPKGSFSTLEIQRTEQGDSAMYLCASSVSLRWETQYFGPGTRLLVL.

The V call is TRBV3-1, the J call TRBJ1-1; D is possibly TRBD1 (6 bases). V lost 1 base, J lost 3 bases, and 9 bases lay in between. The germline CDR1 and CDR2 sequences are LGHDT and YNNKEL (reference sequence). The length of the CDR3 is 14 residues. This CDR3 is CASSQGQGYTEAFF. In DNA, the CDR3 is TGTGCCAGCAGCCAAGGCCAGGGGTACACTGAAGCTTTCTTT.

This clonotype was counted once. V gene TRBV3-1 combines with J gene TRBJ2-2; no reliable D call. The CDR3 is 14 amino acids. CDR1 is LGHDT and CDR2 is YNNKEL in the germline V gene (reference sequence). V lost 6 bases to trimming and J lost 0 bases, with 8 bases between them. CDR3 in amino acids: CASRPGPNTGELFF. CDR3 nucleotide sequence: TGTGCCAGCAGACCGGGTCCGAACACCGGGGAGCTGTTTTTT. Combining the CDR3 with reference TRBV3-1 and TRBJ2-2 gives the whole variable domain DTAVSQTPKYLVTQMGNDKSIKCEQNLGHDTMYWYKQDSKKFLKIMFSYNNKELIINETVPNRFSPKSPDKAHLNLHINSLELGDSAVYFCASRPGPNTGELFFGEGSRLTVL.

The rearrangement links TRBV20-1 to TRBJ2-3, with TRBD2 identical over 8 bases. Unmatched junction bases numbered 9, after V lost 3 bases and J lost 4 bases. The CDR3 contains 15 residues. In germline, CDR1 is DFQATT, CDR2 SNEGSKA (reference sequence). The CDR3 DNA is TGCAGTGCTAGCTCCGGGACTAGAGCCCCAGATACGCAGTATTTT. Translated, it gives CSASSGTRAPDTQYF.

The V and J genes are TRBV7-9 and TRBJ1-2; D uncertain. CDR1 is SEHNR and CDR2 is FQNEAQ in the germline V gene (reference sequence). The CDR3 loop spans 13 amino acids. V lost 0 bases and J 8 bases, leaving 10 bases between the germline ends. CDR3 in amino acids: CASSLAEETGYTF. For the CDR3, the DNA is TGTGCCAGCAGCTTAGCGGAGGAGACCGGCTACACCTTC.

The chain joins TRBV20-1 to TRBJ1-5, with TRBD1 matching 12 bases. CDR3 length equals 15 residues. Per germline, CDR1 DFQATT and CDR2 SNEGSKA (reference sequence). Losses at the gene ends were 6 bases for V and 7 bases for J; bases not matched to a gene: 10. DNA of the CDR3: TGCAGTGCGATTACCGGGACAGGGGGCCAGCAGCCCCAGCATTTT. Translating gives CSAITGTGGQQPQHF.

In its sample, this clonotype was seen a few times. The chain couples TRBV20-1 to TRBJ1-6; tentatively, D is TRBD1 (6 bases). V gave up 3 bases and J gave up 16 bases, with 16 bases separating them. Germline values: CDR1 DFQATT, CDR2 SNEGSKA (reference sequence). CDR3 size: 12 residues. The CDR3 protein is CSASPSGGWLHF. The CDR3 nucleotides are TGCAGTGCTAGCCCATCGGGGGGCTGGCTCCACTTT.

In its sample, this clonotype was seen a few times. The V gene is TRBV3-1, the J gene TRBJ2-7; D remains unclear. Germline CDR1 is LGHDT and CDR2 is YNNKEL (reference sequence). Trimming shortened V by 4 bases and J by 3 bases, and 16 bases separated the two germline ends. The CDR3 is made up of 15 amino acids. This chain's CDR3 is CASSPDEANFYEQYF. CDR3 coding DNA: TGTGCCAGCAGCCCCGATGAGGCTAACTTCTACGAGCAGTACTTC.

With regard to this clonotype: No conserved phenylalanine or tryptophan is present at the end of the CDR3, so a read error is the likely explanation. The chain employs TRBV4-1 and TRBJ2-5; D tentatively fits TRBD1 or TRBD2 (5 bases each). Matching the DNA end better, TRBJ2-7 makes the J call doubtful. The length of the CDR3 is 13 residues. Germline V gene lookup returns CDR1 MGHRA and CDR2 YSYEKL. This chain's CDR3 is CASSQGDGYEQYL. CDR3 nucleotides: TGCGCCAGCAGCCAAGGGGACGGTTACGAGCAGTACCTC.

In its sample, this clonotype was seen many times. V gene TRBV10-3 combines with J gene TRBJ2-7; TRBD1 agrees at 10 bases. The CDR3 loop spans 17 amino acids. Trimming cost V 1 base and J 3 bases; bases outside gene matches: 9. CDR1 and CDR2 from the germline V gene are ENHRY and SYGVKD. CDR3 amino acids: CAISELETGGMDYEQYF. The CDR3 coding sequence is TGTGCCATCAGTGAGTTGGAGACAGGGGGCATGGACTACGAGCAGTACTTC.